Listed here are 5 T cell receptor beta chains from one sample, sequenced in a study of blood T cell repertoires in COVID-19. Profiled with immunoSEQ multiplex PCR; TCRdb holds only in-frame clones, not every one. The sample contains approximately 72,000 clones, roughly 86% of which appear only once. Sequenced material: peripheral blood. The receptors shown here come from a woman aged 55-70 years with acute or convalescent COVID-19.

The rearrangement uses TRBV7-7 and TRBJ2-1; the match to TRBD2 covers 8 bases. The V segment lost 5 bases and the J segment 6 bases; nucleotides outside the gene matches: 3. Germline CDR1 is SSHAT and CDR2 is FNYEAQ (reference sequence). The CDR3 loop spans 13 amino acids. CDR3 nucleotide sequence: TGTGCCAGCAGCCGGGGGGGGCCCAATGAGCAGTTCTTC. Protein product: CASSRGGPNEQFF.

This clone was counted a few times. V and J are TRBV5-1 and TRBJ1-3; D is unclear. V dropped 0 bases and J dropped 0 bases, with 10 bases sitting between them. From germline, CDR1 is SGHRS and CDR2 YFSETQ. This CDR3 contains 16 residues. This CDR3 reads CASSLASGTSGNTIYF. CDR3 nucleotides: TGCGCCAGCAGCTTGGCTTCAGGAACCTCTGGAAACACCATATATTTT.

This clone appeared a single time. The chain joins TRBV4-2 to TRBJ2-1; TRBD2 might be the D (5 bases). Germline loops: CDR1 LGHNA, CDR2 YNFKEQ. Trimming removed 2 bases from V and 3 bases from J, with 14 bases in between. The CDR3 extends over 16 amino acids. Here the CDR3 DNA reads TGTGCCAGCAGCCAACCTCAAGAAGGGAGCTACAATGAGCAGTTCTTC. This sequence encodes CASSQPQEGSYNEQFF.

The chain is built from TRBV7-9 and TRBJ1-2, with TRBD1 matching over 10 bases. Per the germline V gene, CDR1 is SEHNR and CDR2 is FQNEAQ (reference sequence). The CDR3 totals 16 residues. V gave up 1 base and J gave up 4 bases; unmatched junction bases: 6. As DNA, the CDR3 is TGTGCCAGCAGCTTAGGACAGGGGGCGTCCCTCTATGGCTACACCTTC. This encodes CASSLGQGASLYGYTF.

The rearrangement links TRBV27 to TRBJ1-2; D is unresolved. The CDR3 sequence is 14 residues long. V shed 6 bases and J shed 7 bases, with 18 bases lying between them. Germline values: CDR1 MNHEY, CDR2 SMNVEV (reference sequence). CDR3 protein: CASRTSTRYSGYTF. The DNA for the CDR3 is TGTGCCAGCAGAACATCGACGAGGTACTCTGGCTACACCTTC.